This TCR beta chain was documented in a study of cytomegalovirus exposure and HLA in healthy donors. 60 Vbeta and 13 Jbeta primers were used in PCR. Some clones are missing from TCRdb's copy, which holds only in-frame ones; the method was immunoSEQ multiplex PCR. The repertoire holds about 210,000 clones, with about three quarters as singletons. Germline V gives CDR1 SNHLY, CDR2 FYNNEI. The CDR3 is made up of 13 amino acids. V was shortened by 2 bases and J by 4 bases, with 8 bases between the two germline ends. Findings and caveats of the study: Further analysis, carried out later, found HLA-associated TCR beta chains more clonally expanded than equally common other chains. Earlier analysis yielded a pattern in which most TCR beta V segments were productive about 90% or about 30% of the time.

On this clone itself: Its antigen is still unknown.

Sequencing input: PBMCs. This clonotype was obtained from a male donor in good health and CMV-seronegative. The chain employs TRBV2 and TRBJ1-1; D ambiguous. CDR3 DNA sequence: TGTGCCAGCAGTGAATTCGCCAGCACTGAAGCTTTCTTT. Protein product: CASSEFASTEAFF.